Each of the 22 T cell receptor beta chains below was sequenced from the same sample in a study of spatial heterogeneity in lung cancer. This sample's time point: sample taken at primary tumor resection. Without sorting, whole RNA was sequenced from tumor, nontumor lung or frozen PBMC. TCRdb reprocessed the 5' RACE reads via MiXCR and lists one record per CDR3 protein. The sample has some 38,000 distinct CDR3 sequences, 6.5% to 8.5% seen once. This specimen consisted of PBMCs, obtained at surgery. The receptors originated from a male donor with early-stage non-small cell lung cancer.

This clonotype was seen at least ten times. This chain connects TRBV5-1 to TRBJ2-5; 7 nucleotides agree with TRBD1. Germline V gives CDR1 SGHRS, CDR2 YFSETQ. The CDR3 has 15 amino acids. Trimming took 3 bases from V and 4 from J; bases not matched to a gene: 9. The CDR3 loop is CASSSSGQYRETQYF. CDR3 sequence (DNA): TGCGCCAGCAGCTCTTCGGGACAGTATAGAGAGACCCAGTACTTC.

This clonotype was picked up many times. The chain recombines TRBV29-1 with TRBJ1-2; 7 bases line up with TRBD1. There are 12 residues in the CDR3. V lost 6 bases and J lost 7; bases outside the gene matches: 8. Germline V gives CDR1 SQVTM, CDR2 ANQGSEA. The CDR3 sequence: CSVGGGAGGYTF. The CDR3 DNA follows: TGCAGCGTGGGAGGGGGCGCTGGTGGCTACACCTTC.

This clonotype occurred many times. V and J are TRBV6-2 or TRBV6-3 and TRBJ1-3; 9 nucleotides align to TRBD1. Unmatched junction bases numbered 2, after V lost 2 bases and J lost 0 bases. The CDR3 is made up of 16 amino acids. Germline V CDR1 and CDR2: MNHEY, SVGEGT. CDR3 coding DNA: TGTGCCAGCAGTTACGGGACAGGGACCTCTGGAAACACCATATATTTT. Its protein product is CASSYGTGTSGNTIYF.

This clonotype has ten or more counts. The CDR3 sequence: CASTLPGRTPRRVKDSPLHF. CDR3 sequence (DNA): TGTGCCAGCACCCTTCCGGGTAGGACACCACGCCGGGTAAAAGATTCACCCCTCCACTTT. This chain uses TRBV6-5 with TRBJ1-6; TRBD1 might be the D (5 bases). V was shortened by 7 bases and J by 8 bases, with 33 bases between the two germline ends. Germline V CDR1 and CDR2: MNHEY, SVGAGI. The CDR3 totals 20 residues.

This chain joins TRBV6-1 and TRBJ1-1; no clear D gene. Trimming removed 5 bases at V and 4 bases at J, with 8 bases between. The germline CDR1 and CDR2 sequences are MNHNS and SASEGT. This CDR3 region has 12 residues. The CDR3 nucleotides are TGTGCCAGCAGTCCAGGACGCACTGAAGCTTTCTTT. Its protein product is CASSPGRTEAFF.

The rearrangement links TRBV7-8 to TRBJ1-1; no clear D gene. The CDR3 sequence is 13 residues long. Germline V gene sequence: CDR1 SGHVS, CDR2 FQNEAQ. V lost 4 bases and J lost 0, with 6 bases in between. CDR3 in amino acids: CASSSELNTEAFF. The DNA for the CDR3 is TGTGCCAGCAGCTCAGAACTGAACACTGAAGCTTTCTTT.

This clonotype occurred many times. The chain carries TRBV24-1 and TRBJ2-1, with a tentative D call TRBD1 (6 bases). Trimming shortened V by 4 bases and J by 6 bases, and 9 bases separated the two germline ends. CDR1 is KGHDR and CDR2 is SFDVKD in the germline V gene. The CDR3 consists of 13 residues. The CDR3: CATSEARGNEQFF. The CDR3 bases are TGTGCCACCAGTGAGGCCAGGGGCAATGAGCAGTTCTTC.

The genes are TRBV20-1 and TRBJ2-5; D is undetermined. Trimming took off 5 bases at V and 2 bases at J, with 9 bases between the two ends. This CDR3 region has 12 residues. The germline V gene encodes CDR1 DFQATT and CDR2 SNEGSKA (reference sequence). This CDR3 is CSARSAQETQYF. In DNA form, the CDR3 reads TGCAGTGCTCGCAGCGCTCAAGAGACCCAGTACTTC.

The sample holds many counts of this clonotype. The chain joins TRBV21-1 to TRBJ2-4; no check of the table's D call, TRBD1, against the DNA was made. TRBV21-1 is a documented pseudogene. The CDR3 has 14 amino acids. The CDR3 spells CASSKPDGDDIQYF. Written as DNA, the CDR3 is TGTGCCAGCAGCAAACCCGACGGGGACGACATTCAGTACTTC.

The chain recombines TRBV7-2 with TRBJ1-2, with D maybe TRBD1 (5 bases). Trimming shortened V by 4 bases and J by 8 bases, and 17 bases separated the two germline ends. The germline gives CDR1 SGHTA, CDR2 FQGNSA. The CDR3 loop spans 14 amino acids. CDR3 nucleotide sequence: TGTGCCAGCAGCTCTTACACAGTGACAGCAGGCTACACCTTC. Encoded protein: CASSSYTVTAGYTF.

This clonotype has at least ten counts. J is TRBJ1-1 and V is TRBV18; D uncertain. CDR3 size: 15 residues. V lost 3 bases and J 5 bases, leaving 16 bases between the germline ends. Germline-derived CDR1 and CDR2 are KGHSH and LQKENI. CDR3 loop: CASSPERAIGTEAFF. In DNA, the CDR3 is TGTGCCAGCTCACCTGAGAGGGCGATCGGGACTGAAGCTTTCTTT.

For this clonotype: A much more abundant neighbour one base away suggests this may be a read error. The V gene is TRBV7-9, the J gene TRBJ1-1, with TRBD1 matching over 7 bases. This CDR3 contains 11 residues. CDR1 SEHNR and CDR2 FQNEAQ come from the germline V gene (reference sequence). The junction had 9 bases not matched to a gene; V was cut back by 10 bases and J by 10 bases. Here the CDR3 reads CAIPFRQGAFF. In nucleotides, the CDR3 is TGTGCCATCCCATTCAGACAGGGAGCTTTCTTT.

The sample holds many counts of this clonotype. The V gene is TRBV5-1, the J gene TRBJ2-7; TRBD2 is a possible D gene (6 bases). Per germline, CDR1 SGHRS and CDR2 YFSETQ. V was shortened by 2 bases and J by 2 bases, with 11 bases between the two germline ends. This CDR3 comprises 14 residues. Written as DNA, the CDR3 is TGCGCCAGCAGCTTTACGGGGGTCGCCTACGAGCAGTACTTC. Translating it yields CASSFTGVAYEQYF.

This clonotype was detected ten times or more. The rearrangement joins TRBV2 to TRBJ1-2; perhaps TRBD1 as D (6 bases). V gave up 7 bases and J gave up 0 bases, with 9 bases separating them. The CDR3 spans 13 residues. CDR1 and CDR2 from the germline V gene are SNHLY and FYNNEI. CDR3 in amino acids: CASTRQANYGYTF. The CDR3 DNA sequence: TGTGCCAGCACCAGACAGGCTAACTATGGCTACACCTTC.

This clonotype was counted at least ten times. This chain uses TRBV20-1 with TRBJ2-3; 14 bases fit TRBD2. Germline CDR1 and CDR2: DFQATT and SNEGSKA (reference sequence). J gave up 5 bases and V 0 bases, and 10 bases lay outside the gene matches. The CDR3 contains 18 residues. CDR3: CSARDRRLAGGPLDTQYF. The CDR3 DNA reads as TGCAGTGCTAGAGATCGGCGACTAGCGGGGGGGCCTTTAGATACGCAGTATTTT.

This clonotype was counted only a few times. This chain connects TRBV20-1 to TRBJ2-5; maybe TRBD2 (6 bases). Germline CDR1 is DFQATT and CDR2 is SNEGSKA (reference sequence). Trimming cost V 0 bases and J 1 base, with 12 bases left between them. The CDR3 totals 15 residues. The CDR3 loop is CSARDRAGPQETQYF. CDR3 nucleotide sequence: TGCAGTGCTAGAGATCGGGCGGGGCCCCAAGAGACCCAGTACTTC.

This sequence joins TRBV9 and TRBJ2-5; TRBD2 matches at 8 bases. V trimming: 3 bases; J trimming: 5 bases; junction bases outside the gene matches: 6. CDR3 size: 14 residues. Germline V CDR1 and CDR2: SGDLS, YYNGEE. Written as DNA, the CDR3 is TGTGCCAGCAGCGCCAGGACTAGCTCGGAGACCCAGTACTTC. As protein: CASSARTSSETQYF.

This clonotype has a handful of counts. The CDR3 spells CASRNIGGAGANVLTF. The CDR3 DNA sequence: TGTGCCAGTAGGAATATAGGAGGGGCCGGGGCCAACGTCCTGACTTTC. The chain couples TRBV19 to TRBJ2-6; TRBD2 is a possible D gene (6 bases). The CDR3 covers 16 residues. Deletions cut 6 bases from V and 4 bases from J, with 16 bases between. Looked up from germline, CDR1 is LNHDA and CDR2 is SQIVND (reference sequence).

This clonotype was picked up a small number of times. The chain is built from TRBV18 and TRBJ1-5; D not resolved. Between the trimmed V and J ends, which lost 2 bases and 3 bases, there was a span of 8 bases. The germline V gene has CDR1 KGHSH and CDR2 LQKENI. The CDR3 loop spans 14 amino acids. CDR3: CASSPGQNNQPQHF. For the CDR3, the DNA is TGTGCCAGCTCACCAGGCCAGAACAATCAGCCCCAGCATTTT.

This clonotype showed up just a few times. The chain couples TRBV4-2 to TRBJ1-2; TRBD1 aligns across 7 bases. This CDR3 has 15 residues. Germline trimming cut 4 bases from V and 4 bases from J; bases unmatched to any gene: 9. Looked up from germline, CDR1 is LGHNA and CDR2 is YNFKEQ. DNA of the CDR3: TGTGCCAGCAGCCTCATTACAGGGGACGGCTATGGCTACACCTTC. Translation gives CASSLITGDGYGYTF.

In DNA, the CDR3 is TGTGCCAGCACCCCGGAGACTAGCGGGCATACGCAGTATTTT. This encodes CASTPETSGHTQYF. The chain combines TRBV12-3 or TRBV12-4 with TRBJ2-3; TRBD2 matches 10 bases. Trimming took 7 bases from V and 7 from J; bases not matched to a gene: 8. This CDR3 contains 14 residues.

CDR3 bases: TGTGCCAGCAGCCAACAGACAGCCTCTGGAAACACCATATATTTT. Translation: CASSQQTASGNTIYF. The chain couples TRBV13 to TRBJ1-3; tentative D call: TRBD1 (5 bases). Germline V gene data show CDR1 as PRHDT and CDR2 as FYEKMQ (reference sequence). The germline V and J ends were trimmed by 5 bases and 0 bases, with 11 bases remaining between them. This CDR3 is built from 15 residues. The full variable domain, with the rest looked up from reference TRBV13 and TRBJ1-3, is AAGVIQSPRHLIKEKRETATLKCYPIPRHDTVYWYQQGPGQDPQFLISFYEKMQSDKGSIPDRFSAQQFSDYHSELNMSSLELGDSALYFCASSQQTASGNTIYFGEGSWLTVV.